A single sample is the source of the 21 T cell receptor beta chains below, sequenced in a study of T cell repertoires in cytomegalovirus infection. The antigens of these receptors remain unknown. MiXCR was run by TCRdb on the reads, yielding one entry per CDR3 protein. The sample has 250,000 to 300,000 distinct CDR3 sequences, about 20% seen once. The input for sequencing was cultured PBMCs, taken from culture after CMV antigen stimulation. Receptor source: a human donor in good health (CMV status not recorded). Some clones in this sample may be carry-over from other donors' samples.

A few counts support this clonotype. The V and J genes are TRBV5-1 and TRBJ2-3, with 9 bases matching TRBD1. The CDR3 consists of 18 residues. Germline assignment: CDR1 SGHRS and CDR2 YFSETQ. Trimming at V came to 2 bases and at J to 2 bases, leaving 12 bases not matched to a gene. The CDR3 DNA sequence: TGCGCCAGCAGCTTAAGCCTGCCCGGGACAGGGTTCACAGATACGCAGTATTTT. It is translated as CASSLSLPGTGFTDTQYF.

Many counts were recorded for this clonotype. The chain joins TRBV12-3 or TRBV12-4 to TRBJ1-5, with a tentative D call TRBD1 (5 bases). V gave up 6 bases and J gave up 3 bases, with 12 bases separating them. There are 14 residues in the CDR3. CDR3 sequence: CASRPGTFNQPQHF. The CDR3 DNA follows: TGTGCCAGCAGACCCGGGACTTTCAATCAGCCCCAGCATTTT.

The rearrangement uses TRBV12-3 or TRBV12-4 and TRBJ1-2; no clear D. Between the trimmed V and J ends, which lost 5 bases and 4 bases, there was a span of 20 bases. CDR3 length equals 16 residues. CDR3 DNA: TGTGCCAGCAGTCTATCAGGAGGGCTCATCCTCTATGGCTACACCTTC. It is translated as CASSLSGGLILYGYTF.

This clonotype was seen at least ten times. This rearrangement joins TRBV7-9 to TRBJ1-1; no definite D call. CDR1 SEHNR and CDR2 FQNEAQ come from the germline V gene (reference sequence). The CDR3 sequence is 12 residues long. Trimming removed 3 bases from V and 5 bases from J, with 7 bases in between. The CDR3 loop is CASSFAGTEAFF. The CDR3 coding sequence is TGTGCCAGCAGCTTCGCGGGTACTGAAGCTTTCTTT.

This clonotype came up many times. The chain is built from TRBV7-8 and TRBJ1-3; D possibly corresponds to TRBD1 (5 bases). Looked up from germline, CDR1 is SGHVS and CDR2 is FQNEAQ. Trimming took off 7 bases at V and 3 bases at J, with 13 bases between the two ends. The CDR3 runs to 14 residues. CDR3 in amino acids: CASIMGRRGNTIYF. The CDR3, as DNA: TGTGCCAGCATCATGGGACGTCGTGGAAACACCATATATTTT.

This clonotype was detected many times. The chain is built from TRBV11-2 and TRBJ2-4; D is ambiguous. This CDR3 contains 15 residues. CDR1 and CDR2 from the germline V gene are SGHAT and FQNNGV. V was shortened by 5 bases and J by 0 bases, with 11 bases between the two germline ends. The CDR3 protein is CASSVGMLAKNIQYF. DNA for the CDR3: TGTGCCAGCAGCGTGGGGATGCTAGCCAAAAACATTCAGTACTTC.

Only a few counts were recorded for this clonotype. This chain uses TRBV4-1 with TRBJ2-7, with D unresolved. Germline V CDR1 and CDR2: MGHRA, YSYEKL. Trimming pared 0 bases from V and 3 bases from J, leaving 9 bases between. The CDR3 sequence is 14 residues long. CDR3 sequence: CASSQDKNFYEQYF. CDR3 nucleotides: TGCGCCAGCAGCCAAGATAAAAATTTCTACGAGCAGTACTTC.

This clonotype turned up a few times. The V and J genes are TRBV20-1 and TRBJ1-1; 7 bases line up with TRBD1. This CDR3 region has 14 residues. Trimming removed 0 bases from V and 5 bases from J; junction bases left unmatched: 6. Looked up from germline, CDR1 is DFQATT and CDR2 is SNEGSKA (reference sequence). CDR3 in DNA: TGCAGTGCTAGAGACAACAGGGGAGGGACTGAAGCTTTCTTT. Amino acids: CSARDNRGGTEAFF.

The V call is TRBV7-2, the J call TRBJ1-1, with TRBD1 matching 7 bases. V lost 2 bases, J lost 2 bases, and 8 bases stayed unmatched. This CDR3 comprises 16 residues. The V gene's germline CDR1 is SGHTA and CDR2 FQGNSA. The CDR3 nucleotides read TGTGCCAGCAGCTTAACCCCGACAGGGTTTAACACTGAAGCTTTCTTT. Amino acid sequence: CASSLTPTGFNTEAFF.

The rearrangement links TRBV4-2 to TRBJ2-3; D may be TRBD1 (6 bases). The length of the CDR3 is 14 residues. Deletions cut 3 bases from V and 4 bases from J, with 11 bases between. Germline V CDR1 and CDR2: LGHNA, YNFKEQ. The DNA for the CDR3 is TGTGCCAGCAGCCAGGGGGCTTGGGCAGATACGCAGTATTTT. Translating gives CASSQGAWADTQYF.

This chain uses TRBV7-3 with TRBJ1-2; 8 nucleotides match TRBD1. Trimming cost V 5 bases and J 6 bases; bases outside gene matches: 11. Per germline, CDR1 SGHTA and CDR2 FQGTGA. This CDR3 comprises 15 residues. CDR3 region: CASSPFYRQGNGYTF. The CDR3 DNA follows: TGTGCCAGCAGCCCTTTCTATCGACAGGGGAATGGCTACACCTTC.

J is TRBJ2-1 and V is TRBV20-1, with 12 bases matching TRBD2. The germline V gene encodes CDR1 DFQATT and CDR2 SNEGSKA (reference sequence). The junction had 11 bases not matched to a gene; V was cut back by 3 bases and J by 5 bases. This CDR3 has 17 residues. CDR3 sequence: CSASTSFGLAGHNEQFF. CDR3 bases: TGCAGTGCTAGTACTTCTTTTGGACTAGCGGGACACAATGAGCAGTTCTTC.

This clonotype was recorded many times. The chain joins TRBV7-2 to TRBJ2-2, with 8 nucleotides matching TRBD2. CDR1 is SGHTA and CDR2 is FQGNSA in the germline V gene. The V gene end was trimmed by 5 bases and the J gene end by 6 bases; junction bases not matched to a gene: 20. The length of the CDR3 is 19 residues. CDR3 sequence (DNA): TGTGCCAGCAGCCCCCTCAGTTTAGCCAGCGGGAGTCGGGCCGGGGAGCTGTTTTTT. It yields the protein CASSPLSLASGSRAGELFF. The full variable domain, in which reference TRBV7-2 and TRBJ2-2 provide the parts outside the CDR3, is GAGVSQSPSNKVTEKGKDVELRCDPISGHTALYWYRQSLGQGLEFLIYFQGNSAPDKSGLPSDRFSAERTGGSVSTLTIQRTQQEDSAVYLCASSPLSLASGSRAGELFFGEGSRLTVL.

This clonotype has just a few counts. The gene calls are TRBV12-5 and TRBJ1-5; D is possibly TRBD1 (6 bases). CDR3 length equals 12 residues. Germline CDR1 LGHNT, CDR2 FRNRAP. Trimming removed 4 bases at V and 5 bases at J, with 6 bases between. The CDR3 bases are TGTGCTAGTGGTTCAGGGGATCAGCCCCAGCATTTT. This translates into CASGSGDQPQHF.

The rearrangement uses TRBV27 and TRBJ2-6; D remains unclear. CDR1 and CDR2 from the germline V gene are MNHEY and SMNVEV (reference sequence). The CDR3 covers 15 residues. Deletions cut 3 bases from V and 0 bases from J, with 6 bases between. This CDR3 is CASSFRSSGANVLTF. CDR3 sequence (DNA): TGTGCCAGCAGTTTTCGTTCCTCTGGGGCCAACGTCCTGACTTTC.

The table lists this clonotype with a few counts. The J gene is TRBJ1-2, the V gene TRBV9; D is ambiguous. The CDR3 is made up of 11 amino acids. V dropped 0 bases and J dropped 5 bases, with 2 bases sitting between them. Per germline, CDR1 SGDLS and CDR2 YYNGEE. The CDR3 nucleotides are TGTGCCAGCAGCGTAGGGTATGGCTACACCTTC. This translates into CASSVGYGYTF.

The rearrangement links TRBV24-1 to TRBJ2-2; 8 bases fit TRBD2. Looked up from germline, CDR1 is KGHDR and CDR2 is SFDVKD. With V trimmed by 3 bases and J by 6 bases, 8 bases remained unmatched. The length of the CDR3 is 16 residues. The CDR3 here is CATSDPSGLVAGELFF. The CDR3 DNA reads as TGTGCCACCAGTGATCCATCGGGACTAGTTGCCGGGGAGCTGTTTTTT.

This clonotype came up a few times. The chain recombines TRBV6-1 with TRBJ2-5; no clear D. Germline V gene sequence: CDR1 MNHNS, CDR2 SASEGT. Trimming stripped 3 bases from V and 0 bases from J, with 17 bases between. This CDR3 contains 17 residues. CDR3 amino acids: CASSDLTSWVNQETQYF. The CDR3 nucleotides are TGTGCCAGCAGTGATCTAACCTCATGGGTCAACCAAGAGACCCAGTACTTC.

This chain joins TRBV7-9 and TRBJ2-1; the D is unclear. V lost 5 bases and J 0 bases, leaving 11 bases between the germline ends. Germline V CDR1 and CDR2: SEHNR, FQNEAQ (reference sequence). CDR3 length equals 15 residues. This CDR3 reads CASSPSLLSYNEQFF. CDR3 DNA sequence: TGTGCCAGCAGCCCATCGCTCCTCTCCTACAATGAGCAGTTCTTC. Based on the CDR3 plus reference TRBV7-9 and TRBJ2-1, the full variable domain is DTGVSQNPRHKITKRGQNVTFRCDPISEHNRLYWYRQTLGQGPEFLTYFQNEAQLEKSRLLSDRFSAERPKGSFSTLEIQRTEQGDSAMYLCASSPSLLSYNEQFFGPGTRLTVL.

CDR3 loop: CASSLVVGYPDTQYF. The CDR3 nucleotides read TGTGCCAGCAGCTTAGTAGTAGGGTACCCAGATACGCAGTATTTT. The chain has TRBV11-2 and TRBJ2-3; D unresolved. Trimming pared 1 base from V and 4 bases from J, leaving 12 bases between. CDR3 length equals 15 residues. Germline V gene sequence: CDR1 SGHAT, CDR2 FQNNGV.

This clonotype came up a few times. J is TRBJ2-7 and V is TRBV6-5; D gene uncertain. V was clipped by 2 bases and J by 1 base, with 9 bases between them. The CDR3 totals 14 residues. CDR1 is MNHEY, CDR2 SVGAGI, per germline. The CDR3 protein is CASSYVEGSYEQYV. CDR3 in DNA: TGTGCCAGCAGTTACGTAGAAGGTTCCTACGAGCAGTACGTC.